These T cell receptor beta chains were read from a single sample in a study of regulatory T cells in long-lasting Graves disease. TCRdb fed the multiplex PCR reads into MiXCR, producing one record per CDR3 protein. The table has about 460,000 distinct CDR3 sequences, 12% to 15% seen once. The same sample was also studied in work on T cells in Graves' hyperthyroidism and ophthalmopathy.

The sample was peripheral blood mononuclear cells (PBMCs), taken at new diagnosis, from a patient treated with antithyroid drugs. Receptors were obtained from a woman aged 50 to 60 with Graves disease. The CDR3 runs from the conserved cysteine through the conserved F or W. Fields, in order: CDR3 protein, CDR3 DNA, V gene, clone size, D gene, J gene. D genes are given only for firm matches. Only some rows state a clone size, as once, few, many or a class for expanded clones.

CDR3 protein: CASSVGTALRGLGGYTF
CDR3 DNA: TGTGCCAGCAGCGTAGGGACGGCGTTAAGGGGGCTAGGGGGCTACACCTTC
V gene: TRBV9
clone size: many
D gene: TRBD1
J gene: TRBJ1-2

CDR3 protein: CASSGHQSTDTQYF
CDR3 DNA: TGTGCCAGCAGCGGCCACCAGAGCACAGATACGCAGTATTTT
V gene: TRBV9
clone size: .
D gene: .
J gene: TRBJ2-3

CDR3 protein: CASSWATGTEAFF
CDR3 DNA: TGTGCCAGCAGTTGGGCTACCGGGACAGAAGCTTTCTTT
V gene: TRBV28
clone size: many
D gene: .
J gene: TRBJ1-1

CDR3 protein: CATSGGQGPYSNQPQHF
CDR3 DNA: TGTGCCACCAGTGGGGGACAGGGACCCTATAGCAATCAGCCCCAGCATTTT
V gene: TRBV24-1
clone size: .
D gene: TRBD1
J gene: TRBJ1-5

CDR3 protein: CASSQEGIAGAQNIQYF
CDR3 DNA: TGTGCCAGCAGCCAAGAGGGGATAGCGGGAGCCCAAAACATTCAGTACTTC
V gene: TRBV3-1
clone size: many
D gene: TRBD2
J gene: TRBJ2-4

CDR3 protein: CASSSGQGETDTQYF
CDR3 DNA: TGTGCCAGCAGCTCGGGACAGGGGGAGACAGATACGCAGTATTTT
V gene: TRBV7-8
clone size: many
D gene: TRBD1
J gene: TRBJ2-3

CDR3 protein: CASDPGQGTYEQYF
CDR3 DNA: TGTGCCAGTGATCCGGGACAGGGGACCTACGAGCAGTACTTC
V gene: TRBV28
clone size: many
D gene: TRBD1
J gene: TRBJ2-7

CDR3 protein: CASSRPGLSTDTQYF
CDR3 DNA: TGTGCCAGCAGCCGCCCGGGACTCAGCACAGATACGCAGTATTTT
V gene: TRBV7-2
clone size: many
D gene: .
J gene: TRBJ2-3

CDR3 protein: CASSLAYYYEQYF
CDR3 DNA: TGTGCCAGCAGCTTAGCATACTATTACGAGCAGTACTTC
V gene: TRBV7-2
clone size: many
D gene: .
J gene: TRBJ2-7

CDR3 protein: CASNDGVNTEAFF
CDR3 DNA: TGCGCCAGCAATGACGGGGTGAACACTGAAGCTTTCTTT
V gene: TRBV5-1
clone size: few
D gene: .
J gene: TRBJ1-1

CDR3 protein: CASSQAAGIAGELFF
CDR3 DNA: TGTGCCAGCAGCCAGGCAGCGGGAATAGCCGGGGAGCTGTTTTTT
V gene: TRBV14
clone size: many
D gene: TRBD2
J gene: TRBJ2-2

CDR3 protein: CSAPDILQETQYF
CDR3 DNA: TGCAGTGCTCCCGACATCCTACAAGAGACCCAGTACTTC
V gene: TRBV20-1
clone size: .
D gene: .
J gene: TRBJ2-5

CDR3 protein: CSARDDIPREPNEKLFF
CDR3 DNA: TGCAGTGCTAGAGACGACATCCCCAGGGAGCCCAATGAAAAACTGTTTTTT
V gene: TRBV20-1
clone size: many
D gene: .
J gene: TRBJ1-4

CDR3 protein: CASSDREGEKLFF
CDR3 DNA: TGTGCCAGCAGCGACAGGGAGGGAGAAAAACTGTTTTTT
V gene: TRBV27
clone size: many
D gene: TRBD1
J gene: TRBJ1-4

CDR3 protein: CASSQLPSTDTQYF
CDR3 DNA: TGTGCCAGCAGCCAACTTCCTAGCACAGATACGCAGTATTTT
V gene: TRBV3-1
clone size: few
D gene: .
J gene: TRBJ2-3

CDR3 protein: CASSELQETQYF
CDR3 DNA: TGTGCCAGCAGTGAACTGCAAGAGACCCAGTACTTC
V gene: TRBV6-2/TRBV6-3
clone size: .
D gene: .
J gene: TRBJ2-5

CDR3 protein: CASSWRGREETQYF
CDR3 DNA: TGCGCCAGCAGCTGGAGAGGTCGAGAAGAGACCCAGTACTTC
V gene: TRBV5-1
clone size: .
D gene: .
J gene: TRBJ2-5

CDR3 protein: CASSFAAGANTDTQYF
CDR3 DNA: TGTGCCAGCAGCTTCGCCGCAGGCGCCAACACAGATACGCAGTATTTT
V gene: TRBV11-3
clone size: .
D gene: .
J gene: TRBJ2-3

CDR3 protein: CASSLPRGSLGANEKLFF
CDR3 DNA: TGTGCCAGCAGCTTACCCCGGGGCTCTTTGGGGGCTAATGAAAAACTGTTTTTT
V gene: TRBV7-9
clone size: .
D gene: .
J gene: TRBJ1-4

CDR3 protein: CASSLTAWDRGNSPLHF
CDR3 DNA: TGCGCCAGCAGCTTGACCGCCTGGGACAGAGGAAATTCACCCCTCCACTTT
V gene: TRBV5-1
clone size: few
D gene: TRBD1
J gene: TRBJ1-6

CDR3 protein: CASSDVNSGSYEQYF
CDR3 DNA: TGTGCCAGCAGTGACGTGAATAGCGGGAGTTACGAGCAGTACTTC
V gene: TRBV25-1
clone size: few
D gene: TRBD2
J gene: TRBJ2-7

CDR3 protein: CASSQDLALSKDTQYF
CDR3 DNA: TGTGCCAGCAGCCAAGATTTAGCACTTAGTAAAGATACGCAGTATTTT
V gene: TRBV14
clone size: .
D gene: .
J gene: TRBJ2-3

CDR3 protein: CASSQGVGDQPQHF
CDR3 DNA: TGTGCCAGCAGCCAAGGGGTAGGGGATCAGCCCCAGCATTTT
V gene: TRBV3-1
clone size: many
D gene: .
J gene: TRBJ1-5

CDR3 protein: CASSEHRGTDTQYF
CDR3 DNA: TGTGCCAGCAGTGAGCACAGGGGCACAGATACGCAGTATTTT
V gene: TRBV7-2
clone size: .
D gene: .
J gene: TRBJ2-3

CDR3 protein: CSGLGYTGELFF
CDR3 DNA: TGCAGCGGCCTTGGGTACACCGGGGAGCTGTTTTTT
V gene: TRBV29-1
clone size: few
D gene: .
J gene: TRBJ2-2

CDR3 protein: CASSLTLAGGTETQYF
CDR3 DNA: TGTGCCAGCAGTTTAACACTAGCGGGAGGGACAGAGACCCAGTACTTC
V gene: TRBV27
clone size: .
D gene: TRBD2
J gene: TRBJ2-5

CDR3 protein: CSVAVYETGDQPQHF
CDR3 DNA: TGCAGCGTTGCGGTATATGAGACAGGGGATCAGCCCCAGCATTTT
V gene: TRBV29-1
clone size: few
D gene: TRBD1
J gene: TRBJ1-5

CDR3 protein: CSARDPAGDSTDTQYF
CDR3 DNA: TGCAGTGCTAGAGATCCCGCCGGAGATAGCACAGATACGCAGTATTTT
V gene: TRBV20-1
clone size: many
D gene: .
J gene: TRBJ2-3

CDR3 protein: CASSEAGAYTDTQYF
CDR3 DNA: TGTGCCAGCAGTGAAGCAGGGGCGTACACAGATACGCAGTATTTT
V gene: TRBV6-1
clone size: .
D gene: .
J gene: TRBJ2-3

CDR3 protein: CSASLGPGEGSYNSPLHF
CDR3 DNA: TGCAGTGCTAGCCTGGGTCCAGGGGAAGGATCCTATAATTCACCCCTCCACTTT
V gene: TRBV20-1
clone size: few
D gene: .
J gene: TRBJ1-6

CDR3 protein: CASSPQSDEQYF
CDR3 DNA: TGTGCCAGCAGCCCCCAGTCGGACGAGCAGTACTTC
V gene: TRBV12-3/TRBV12-4
clone size: many
D gene: .
J gene: TRBJ2-7

CDR3 protein: CATSDLRGTGPTSETQYF
CDR3 DNA: TGTGCCACCAGTGATTTGCGGGGGACGGGACCAACTTCAGAGACCCAGTACTTC
V gene: TRBV24-1
clone size: many
D gene: .
J gene: TRBJ2-5

CDR3 protein: CASSVATTGELFF
CDR3 DNA: TGTGCCAGCAGCGTGGCCACCACCGGGGAGCTGTTTTTT
V gene: TRBV9
clone size: many
D gene: .
J gene: TRBJ2-2

CDR3 protein: CASSLSGRNIYGYTF
CDR3 DNA: TGTGCCAGCAGTTTATCGGGCAGGAATATTTATGGCTACACCTTC
V gene: TRBV27
clone size: few
D gene: .
J gene: TRBJ1-2

CDR3 protein: CASSRDRTTYEQYF
CDR3 DNA: TGTGCCAGCAGCCGGGACAGGACTACCTACGAGCAGTACTTC
V gene: TRBV7-2
clone size: many
D gene: TRBD1
J gene: TRBJ2-7

CDR3 protein: CSASPGGLADYEQYF
CDR3 DNA: TGCAGTGCTAGTCCCGGGGGACTAGCTGACTACGAGCAGTACTTC
V gene: TRBV20-1
clone size: many
D gene: TRBD2
J gene: TRBJ2-7

CDR3 protein: CASNLDAGGEAVTDTQYF
CDR3 DNA: TGTGCCAGCAATTTGGATGCAGGGGGAGAGGCGGTCACAGATACGCAGTATTTT
V gene: TRBV28
clone size: many
D gene: TRBD1
J gene: TRBJ2-3

CDR3 protein: CAISESGDTEAFF
CDR3 DNA: TGTGCCATCAGTGAGTCGGGGGACACTGAAGCTTTCTTT
V gene: TRBV10-3
clone size: few
D gene: .
J gene: TRBJ1-1

CDR3 protein: CSAFSGSSYNEQFF
CDR3 DNA: TGCAGTGCTTTTAGCGGGAGCTCCTACAATGAGCAGTTCTTC
V gene: TRBV20-1
clone size: many
D gene: TRBD2
J gene: TRBJ2-1

CDR3 protein: CAWTMGLAGVGEQFF
CDR3 DNA: TGTGCCTGGACTATGGGACTAGCGGGAGTTGGTGAGCAGTTCTTC
V gene: TRBV30
clone size: few
D gene: TRBD2
J gene: TRBJ2-1

CDR3 protein: CSASSLEGSGRYEQYF
CDR3 DNA: TGCAGTGCTAGTAGCCTTGAGGGAAGCGGTCGCTACGAGCAGTACTTC
V gene: TRBV20-1
clone size: many
D gene: .
J gene: TRBJ2-7

CDR3 protein: CASSNTEGETQYF
CDR3 DNA: TGTGCCAGCTCCAATACCGAAGGGGAGACCCAGTACTTC
V gene: TRBV18
clone size: many
D gene: .
J gene: TRBJ2-5

CDR3 protein: CSVRRQGLSTDTQYF
CDR3 DNA: TGCAGCGTTCGAAGACAGGGGCTGAGCACAGATACGCAGTATTTT
V gene: TRBV29-1
clone size: many
D gene: TRBD1
J gene: TRBJ2-3

CDR3 protein: CASSPGTLAYEQYF
CDR3 DNA: TGTGCCAGCAGCCCCGGGACTTTGGCCTACGAGCAGTACTTC
V gene: TRBV11-2
clone size: many
D gene: .
J gene: TRBJ2-7

CDR3 protein: CASSEWGVEGRDDYTF
CDR3 DNA: TGTGCCAGCAGTGAATGGGGTGTGGAGGGAAGAGATGACTACACCTTC
V gene: TRBV25-1
clone size: once
D gene: .
J gene: TRBJ1-2

CDR3 protein: CASSQDLGNRGYTF
CDR3 DNA: TGTGCCAGCAGCCAAGATCTGGGGAATCGTGGCTACACCTTC
V gene: TRBV3-1
clone size: few
D gene: .
J gene: TRBJ1-2

CDR3 protein: CASSPGTHSNQPQHF
CDR3 DNA: TGTGCCAGCAGTCCCGGGACTCATAGCAATCAGCCCCAGCATTTT
V gene: TRBV18
clone size: many
D gene: .
J gene: TRBJ1-5

CDR3 protein: CASSTPGQGIYEQYF
CDR3 DNA: TGTGCCAGCAGTACACCGGGACAGGGGATTTACGAGCAGTACTTC
V gene: TRBV28
clone size: many
D gene: TRBD1
J gene: TRBJ2-7

CDR3 protein: CAWSALFTGELFF
CDR3 DNA: TGTGCCTGGAGTGCTCTCTTCACCGGGGAGCTGTTTTTT
V gene: TRBV30
clone size: .
D gene: .
J gene: TRBJ2-2

CDR3 protein: CASSYVSGTEAFF
CDR3 DNA: TGTGCCAGCAGTTACGTGTCTGGCACTGAAGCTTTCTTT
V gene: TRBV6-5
clone size: .
D gene: .
J gene: TRBJ1-1

CDR3 protein: CASSLRGGADTQYF
CDR3 DNA: TGTGCCAGCAGTTTACGGGGGGGGGCAGATACGCAGTATTTT
V gene: TRBV28
clone size: few
D gene: TRBD2
J gene: TRBJ2-3

CDR3 protein: CSVGDTYYGYTF
CDR3 DNA: TGCAGCGTCGGGGACACATACTATGGCTACACCTTC
V gene: TRBV29-1
clone size: many
D gene: .
J gene: TRBJ1-2

CDR3 protein: CASSQLARGDTGELFF
CDR3 DNA: TGTGCCAGCAGCCAACTAGCGCGGGGGGACACCGGGGAGCTGTTTTTT
V gene: TRBV14
clone size: .
D gene: TRBD2
J gene: TRBJ2-2

CDR3 protein: CASSGKTGTGNVRNTEAFF
CDR3 DNA: TGTGCCAGCAGCGGAAAGACCGGGACAGGGAATGTTAGGAACACTGAAGCTTTCTTT
V gene: TRBV9
clone size: few
D gene: TRBD1
J gene: TRBJ1-1

CDR3 protein: CASSLAPGQGTDTQYF
CDR3 DNA: TGTGCCAGCAGCTTGGCTCCGGGACAGGGCACAGATACGCAGTATTTT
V gene: TRBV5-5
clone size: .
D gene: TRBD1
J gene: TRBJ2-3

CDR3 protein: CASSIGLAGITDTQYF
CDR3 DNA: TGTGCCAGCAGCATCGGACTAGCGGGAATCACAGATACGCAGTATTTT
V gene: TRBV12-3/TRBV12-4
clone size: many
D gene: TRBD2
J gene: TRBJ2-3

CDR3 protein: CASSRRTRAGVGTEAFF
CDR3 DNA: TGTGCCAGCAGCCGCCGGACTCGGGCCGGGGTGGGCACTGAAGCTTTCTTT
V gene: TRBV7-3
clone size: many
D gene: .
J gene: TRBJ1-1

CDR3 protein: CASSVTGQNTEAFF
CDR3 DNA: TGTGCCAGCAGCGTAACGGGACAGAACACTGAAGCTTTCTTT
V gene: TRBV9
clone size: few
D gene: .
J gene: TRBJ1-1